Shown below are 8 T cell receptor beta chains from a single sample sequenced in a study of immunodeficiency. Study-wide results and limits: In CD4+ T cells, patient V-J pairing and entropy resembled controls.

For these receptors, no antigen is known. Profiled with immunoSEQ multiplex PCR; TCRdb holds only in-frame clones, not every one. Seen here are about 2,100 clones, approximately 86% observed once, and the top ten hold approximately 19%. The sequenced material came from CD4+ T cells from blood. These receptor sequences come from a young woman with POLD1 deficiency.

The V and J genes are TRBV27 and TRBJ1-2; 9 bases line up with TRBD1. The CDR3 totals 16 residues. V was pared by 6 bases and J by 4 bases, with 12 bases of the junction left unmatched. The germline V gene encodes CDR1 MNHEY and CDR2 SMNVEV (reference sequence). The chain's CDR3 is CASSPGTGRKGYGYTF. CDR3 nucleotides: TGTGCCAGCAGCCCTGGGACAGGGAGGAAAGGCTATGGCTACACCTTC.

CDR3 coding DNA: TGTGCCAGCAGTGATGCCGACCATAGCGTACCGATCTCCTACGAGCAGTACTTC. Residues: CASSDADHSVPISYEQYF. The J gene is TRBJ2-7, the V gene TRBV6-2 or TRBV6-3; D perhaps matches TRBD2 (5 bases). CDR3 length equals 18 residues. Trimming took 5 bases from V and 0 from J, leaving 23 bases between them. Germline V gene sequence: CDR1 MNHEY, CDR2 SVGEGT.

The CDR3 nucleotides are TGTGCCTGGAGTCCCCTTAGTACAGGGAGCCCCGAGCAGTACTTC. This translates into CAWSPLSTGSPEQYF. This chain joins TRBV30 and TRBJ2-7; possible D gene TRBD1, 6 bases. The CDR3 length is 15 residues. Germline-derived CDR1 and CDR2 are GTSNPN and SVGIG (reference sequence). The germline V and J ends were trimmed by 2 bases and 6 bases, with 20 bases remaining between them.

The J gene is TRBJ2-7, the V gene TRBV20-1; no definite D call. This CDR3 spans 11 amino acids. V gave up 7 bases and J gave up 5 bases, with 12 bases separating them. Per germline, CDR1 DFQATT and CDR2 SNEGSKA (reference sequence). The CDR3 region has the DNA TGCAGTGGGGCCTCGCTCCACGAGCAGTACTTC. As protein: CSGASLHEQYF.

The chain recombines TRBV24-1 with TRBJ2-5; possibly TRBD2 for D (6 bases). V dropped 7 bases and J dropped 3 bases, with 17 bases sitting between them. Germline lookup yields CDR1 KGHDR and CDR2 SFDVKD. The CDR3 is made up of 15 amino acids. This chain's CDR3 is CATSTPEGLEETQYF. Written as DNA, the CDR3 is TGTGCCACCAGCACCCCGGAGGGCCTTGAAGAGACCCAGTACTTC.

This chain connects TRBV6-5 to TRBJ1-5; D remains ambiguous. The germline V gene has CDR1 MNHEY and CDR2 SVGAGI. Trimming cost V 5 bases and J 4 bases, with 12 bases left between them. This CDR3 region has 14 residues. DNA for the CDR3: TGTGCCAGCAGTCCGTGGAAAGGAAATCAGCCCCAGCATTTT. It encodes CASSPWKGNQPQHF.

The DNA for the CDR3 is TGTGCCAGCGGAAAAGGGGGGTACAATGAGCAGTTCTTC. Its protein product is CASGKGGYNEQFF. The rearrangement joins TRBV25-1 to TRBJ2-1, with D perhaps matching TRBD1 or TRBD2 (6 bases each). V gave up 8 bases and J gave up 4 bases, with 12 bases separating them. Germline CDR1 and CDR2: MGHDK and SYGVNS. This CDR3 region has 13 residues.

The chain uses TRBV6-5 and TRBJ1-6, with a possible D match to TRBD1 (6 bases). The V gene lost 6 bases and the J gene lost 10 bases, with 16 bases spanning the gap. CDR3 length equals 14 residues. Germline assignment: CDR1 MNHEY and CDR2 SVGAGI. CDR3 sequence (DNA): TGTGCCAGCAGACTACAGGGAGGGGAGTCACCCCTCCACTTT. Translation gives CASRLQGGESPLHF.